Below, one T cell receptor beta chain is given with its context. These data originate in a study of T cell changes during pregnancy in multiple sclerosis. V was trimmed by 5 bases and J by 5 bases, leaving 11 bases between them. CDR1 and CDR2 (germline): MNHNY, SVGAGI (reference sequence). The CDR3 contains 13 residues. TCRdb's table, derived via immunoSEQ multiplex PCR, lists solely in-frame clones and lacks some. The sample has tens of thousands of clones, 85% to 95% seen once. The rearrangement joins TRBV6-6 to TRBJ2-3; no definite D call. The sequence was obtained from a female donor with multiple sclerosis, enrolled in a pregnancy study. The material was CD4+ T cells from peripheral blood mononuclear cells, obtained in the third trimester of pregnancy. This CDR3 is CASSPSRGDTQYF. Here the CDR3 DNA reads TGTGCCAGCAGTCCGTCCCGCGGAGATACGCAGTATTTT.